This passage covers 21 T cell receptor beta chains from one sample sequenced in a study of post-analysis software for immune sequencing data. Sequencing libraries made from TCR beta cDNA carried unique molecular identifiers. TCRdb re-called the PCR reads with MiXCR, one entry per CDR3 protein. The table lists 600,000 to 750,000 distinct CDR3 sequences, 59% of them singletons. For these receptors, no antigen is known. General study results and limits: In patients, about five TRBV segments were more frequent than in controls, with TRBV5-6, TRBV5-1 and TRBV20-1 among them.

Material for sequencing was blood. The receptors here all came from a girl aged 2 to 10 with multiple sclerosis.

In this sample, this clonotype turned up a few times. The chain uses TRBV5-1 and TRBJ2-7, with 9 positions matching TRBD2. Germline CDR1 reads SGHRS; CDR2 reads YFSETQ. This CDR3 is built from 16 residues. The V and J ends lost 2 bases and 9 bases, in that order; junction bases with no gene match: 15. DNA of the CDR3: TGCGCCAGCAGCTTTGGTAGCGGGAGTTGGATACGCGGGCAGTACTTC. Its translation is CASSFGSGSWIRGQYF.

The genes are TRBV20-1 and TRBJ2-3, with no clear D. Germline V gives CDR1 DFQATT, CDR2 SNEGSKA (reference sequence). The V gene lost 4 bases and the J gene lost 2 bases, with 10 bases spanning the gap. There are 13 residues in the CDR3. The CDR3 nucleotides read TGCAGTGCTATTGACCGGTCCACAGATACGCAGTATTTT. Translation gives CSAIDRSTDTQYF.

A single count supports this clonotype. Compared with germline, one end of the junction differs, possibly owing to a read error. The V and J genes are TRBV28 and TRBJ2-5, with 9 bases fitting TRBD1. CDR1 is MDHEN, CDR2 SYDVKM, per germline. The CDR3 consists of 15 residues. The CDR3 loop reads CASSLGTGSQGTQYF. CDR3 in DNA: TGTGCCAGCAGTTTGGGGACAGGGAGTCAAGGGACCCAGTACTTC.

The V gene is TRBV20-1, the J gene TRBJ2-1; 7 nucleotides agree with TRBD1. CDR3 length: 13 amino acids. Germline V lookup: CDR1 DFQATT, CDR2 SNEGSKA (reference sequence). The V gene end was trimmed by 6 bases and the J gene end by 9 bases; junction bases not matched to a gene: 11. In DNA form, the CDR3 reads TGCAGTGCGACACAATATCCAGGGGGTGAGCAGTTCTTC. This encodes CSATQYPGGEQFF.

The chain couples TRBV14 to TRBJ2-1; no definite D call. In germline, CDR1 is SGHDN, CDR2 FVKESK. This CDR3 is 13 amino acids long. Trimming stripped 6 bases from V and 3 bases from J, with 9 bases between. CDR3 region: CASSHGIYNEQFF. The CDR3 DNA is TGTGCCAGCAGTCATGGGATCTACAATGAGCAGTTCTTC.

V usage is TRBV7-2 and J usage is TRBJ2-7, with TRBD1 identical over 8 bases. This CDR3 contains 14 residues. With 5 bases clipped from V and 4 bases from J, the junction kept 7 bases outside the gene matches. CDR1 is SGHTA, CDR2 FQGNSA, per germline. CDR3 amino acids: CASSRGQGGYEQYF. CDR3 DNA sequence: TGTGCCAGCAGCCGTGGACAGGGTGGATACGAGCAGTACTTC.

As DNA, the CDR3 is TGTGCCATCAGGGAAGAGCGGGCCCAAGAGACCCAGTTCTTC. Residues: CAIREERAQETQFF. V gene TRBV10-3 combines with J gene TRBJ2-5; D perhaps matches TRBD2 (6 bases). The J call may be faulty, since TRBJ2-1 better matches the DNA end. In germline, CDR1 is ENHRY, CDR2 SYGVKD. This CDR3 is built from 14 residues.

The chain recombines TRBV5-1 with TRBJ2-1; D perhaps matches TRBD1 (6 bases). The CDR3 consists of 13 residues. V was shortened by 5 bases and J by 4 bases, with 10 bases between the two germline ends. Germline V lookup: CDR1 SGHRS, CDR2 YFSETQ. The CDR3 sequence: CASRGQTYNEQFF. CDR3 nucleotides: TGCGCCAGCAGAGGACAGACATACAATGAGCAGTTCTTC.

In its sample, this clonotype was seen once. This chain links TRBV5-1 with TRBJ1-4, with 8 nucleotides matching TRBD1. The germline gives CDR1 SGHRS, CDR2 YFSETQ. V shed 4 bases and J 5 bases; nucleotides not matched to a gene: 4. The CDR3 is 14 residues long. In nucleotides, the CDR3 is TGCGCCAGCAGCCGGGGACAGGAGAATGAAAAACTGTTTTTT. Amino acids: CASSRGQENEKLFF.

The chain uses TRBV7-7 and TRBJ2-3; possibly TRBD1 for D (5 bases). The germline V gene encodes CDR1 SSHAT and CDR2 FNYEAQ (reference sequence). The CDR3 length is 16 residues. Between the trimmed V and J ends, which lost 5 bases and 1 base, there was a span of 16 bases. The DNA of the CDR3 is TGTGCCAGCAGCCCGACGAGTGGGGCGGGCACAGATACGCAGTATTTT. This translates into CASSPTSGAGTDTQYF. Drawing the rest from reference TRBV7-7 and TRBJ2-3, the complete variable domain is GAGVSQSPRYKVTKRGQDVTLRCDPISSHATLYWYQQALGQGPEFLTYFNYEAQPDKSGLPSDRFSAERPEGSISTLTIQRTEQRDSAMYRCASSPTSGAGTDTQYFGPGTRLTVL.

CDR3 amino acids: CASSETDSYNEQFF. CDR3 nucleotide sequence: TGTGCCAGCAGCGAGACGGACAGTTACAATGAGCAGTTCTTC. The rearrangement joins TRBV12-3 or TRBV12-4 to TRBJ2-1; a weak D match, TRBD1 (6 bases). The length of the CDR3 is 14 residues. The V gene lost 6 bases and the J gene lost 4 bases, with 13 bases spanning the gap.

This clonotype has a single count. The chain joins TRBV15 to TRBJ1-5, with D unclear. This CDR3 spans 14 amino acids. Trimming left V 0 bases short and J 7 bases short, with 10 bases between. Germline CDR1 is LNHNV and CDR2 is YYDKDF (reference sequence). The CDR3 nucleotides read TGTGCCACCAGCAGAGAAGGTGGGGAGCAGCCCCAGCATTTT. Translating it yields CATSREGGEQPQHF.

The table lists this clonotype with a few counts. The junction differs from germline at one of its ends, possibly a read error. The rearrangement uses TRBV20-1 and TRBJ1-1; perhaps TRBD1 as D (5 bases). CDR3 size: 12 residues. Germline V gene sequence: CDR1 DFQATT, CDR2 SNEGSKA (reference sequence). DNA for the CDR3: TGCAGCGCTAGGGGAGGGGATACTGAAGCTTTCTTT. The encoded protein is CSARGGDTEAFF.

The chain couples TRBV2 to TRBJ2-1; TRBD2 matches at 10 bases. CDR3 length: 19 residues. Trimming at V came to 4 bases and at J to 3 bases, leaving 15 bases not matched to a gene. Germline V gives CDR1 SNHLY, CDR2 FYNNEI. The CDR3 sequence: CASSVGRLAGEKGYNEQFF. CDR3 in DNA: TGTGCCAGCAGTGTAGGGAGACTAGCGGGCGAGAAGGGCTACAATGAGCAGTTCTTC. Complete variable domain (other parts from reference TRBV2 and TRBJ2-1): EPEVTQTPSHQVTQMGQEVILRCVPISNHLYFYWYRQILGQKVEFLVSFYNNEISEKSEIFDDQFSVERPDGSNFTLKIRSTKLEDSAMYFCASSVGRLAGEKGYNEQFFGPGTRLTVL.

About this clonotype: The junction and the germline gene differ at one end; a read error may be behind it. The V gene is TRBV11-2, the J gene TRBJ2-7, with a possible D match to TRBD2 (6 bases). This CDR3 region has 16 residues. In germline, CDR1 is SGHAT, CDR2 FQNNGV. This CDR3 is CASSPQTRPLQETQYF. The CDR3 DNA sequence: TGTGCCAGCAGCCCCCAGACTAGACCCCTGCAAGAGACCCAGTACTTT. The full variable domain, completed using reference TRBV11-2 and TRBJ2-7, is EAGVAQSPRYKIIEKRQSVAFWCNPISGHATLYWYQQILGQGPKLLIQFQNNGVVDDSQLPKDRFSAERLKGVDSTLKIQPAKLEDSAVYLCASSPQTRPLQETQYFGPGTRLTVT.

This clonotype came up a few times. The V and J genes are TRBV6-5 and TRBJ2-4, with 7 bases aligning to TRBD2. The DNA end favors TRBJ2-7, so the J call may be wrong. The CDR3 is made up of 15 amino acids. CDR1 is MNHEY and CDR2 is SVGAGI in the germline V gene. For the CDR3, the DNA is TGTGCCAGCAGTTACTGGGCGGGAGAAGAGGACGAGCAGTACTTC. Its translation is CASSYWAGEEDEQYF.

This clonotype has just a few counts. This rearrangement joins TRBV20-1 to TRBJ2-3, with 8 bases fitting TRBD1. The CDR3 is 13 amino acids. Germline CDR1 and CDR2: DFQATT and SNEGSKA (reference sequence). V gave up 6 bases and J gave up 1 base; unmatched junction bases: 3. The CDR3 loop reads CSAMTGGTDTQYF. In DNA form, the CDR3 reads TGCAGTGCCATGACAGGGGGCACAGATACGCAGTATTTT.

The chain links TRBV15 to TRBJ2-1; D tentatively reads TRBD1 or TRBD2 (5 bases each). Between the trimmed V and J ends, which lost 1 base and 12 bases, there was a span of 13 bases. This CDR3 region has 13 residues. Germline CDR1 and CDR2: LNHNV and YYDKDF (reference sequence). CDR3 amino acids: CATSRAEWGTQFF. The CDR3 region has the DNA TGTGCCACCAGCAGAGCGGAGTGGGGGACGCAGTTCTTC.

This clonotype occurred a few times. This chain joins TRBV10-3 and TRBJ2-1; 11 bases line up with TRBD2. The CDR3 length is 15 residues. CDR1 is ENHRY, CDR2 SYGVKD, per germline. V trimming: 6 bases; J trimming: 3 bases; junction bases outside the gene matches: 4. This CDR3 reads CAIRELAGDYNEQFF. Here the CDR3 DNA reads TGTGCCATCAGGGAACTAGCGGGGGACTACAATGAGCAGTTCTTC.

The rearrangement joins TRBV25-1 to TRBJ2-7, with no clear D. The CDR3 is 13 residues long. CDR1 is MGHDK, CDR2 SYGVNS, per germline. V was clipped by 3 bases and J by 3 bases, with 9 bases between them. DNA of the CDR3: TGTGCCAGCAGTGACCCCCCTTACTACGAGCAGTACTTC. It yields the protein CASSDPPYYEQYF.

The chain employs TRBV29-1 and TRBJ2-7; D is possibly TRBD1 (5 bases). The DNA end favors TRBJ2-5, so the J call may be wrong. Germline CDR1 SQVTM, CDR2 ANQGSEA. This CDR3 region has 14 residues. CDR3 region: CSVEWQGVGETQYF. The CDR3 DNA reads TGCAGCGTTGAGTGGCAGGGCGTCGGAGAGACCCAGTACTTC.